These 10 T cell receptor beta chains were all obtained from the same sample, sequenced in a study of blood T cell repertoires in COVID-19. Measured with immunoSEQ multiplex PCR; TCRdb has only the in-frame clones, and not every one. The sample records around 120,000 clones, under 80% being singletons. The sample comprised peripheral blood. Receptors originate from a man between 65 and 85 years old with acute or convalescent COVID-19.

CDR3 residues: CASSLVGGRQETQYF. In DNA form, the CDR3 reads TGTGCCAGCAGCTTAGTCGGGGGGAGGCAAGAGACCCAGTACTTC. The chain recombines TRBV7-3 with TRBJ2-5; 7 bases align to TRBD2. Germline CDR1 SGHTA, CDR2 FQGTGA. The trim removed 2 bases at V and 2 bases at J, leaving 5 bases unmatched. This CDR3 has 15 residues.

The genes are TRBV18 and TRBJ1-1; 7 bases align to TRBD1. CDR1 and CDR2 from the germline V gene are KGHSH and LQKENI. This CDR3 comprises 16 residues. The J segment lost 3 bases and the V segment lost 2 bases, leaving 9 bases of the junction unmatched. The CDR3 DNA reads TGTGCCAGCTCACCAATAGCGACAGGGATGGACACTGAAGCTTTCTTT. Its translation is CASSPIATGMDTEAFF. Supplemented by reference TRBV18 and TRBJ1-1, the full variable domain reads NAGVMQNPRHLVRRRGQEARLRCSPMKGHSHVYWYRQLPEEGLKFMVYLQKENIIDESGMPKERFSAEFPKEGPSILRIQQVVRGDSAAYFCASSPIATGMDTEAFFGQGTRLTVV.

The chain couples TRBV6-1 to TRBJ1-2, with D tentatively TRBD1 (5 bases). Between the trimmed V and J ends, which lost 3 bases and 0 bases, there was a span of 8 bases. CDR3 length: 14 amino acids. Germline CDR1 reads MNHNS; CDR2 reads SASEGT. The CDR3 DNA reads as TGTGCCAGCAGTGATGGGGCGTCTAACTATGGCTACACCTTC. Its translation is CASSDGASNYGYTF.

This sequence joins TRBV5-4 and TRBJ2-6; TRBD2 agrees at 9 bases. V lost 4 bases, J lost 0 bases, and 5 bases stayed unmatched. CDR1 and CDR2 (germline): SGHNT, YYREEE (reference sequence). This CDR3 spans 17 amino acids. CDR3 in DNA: TGTGCCAGCAGCCAGGGACTAGCCCGCTCTGGGGCCAACGTCCTGACTTTC. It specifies CASSQGLARSGANVLTF.

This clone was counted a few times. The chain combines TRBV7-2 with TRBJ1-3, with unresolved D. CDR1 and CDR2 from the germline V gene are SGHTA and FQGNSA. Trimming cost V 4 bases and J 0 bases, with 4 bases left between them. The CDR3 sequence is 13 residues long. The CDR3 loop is CASSYLSGNTIYF. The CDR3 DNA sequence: TGTGCCAGCAGCTATCTCTCTGGAAACACCATATATTTT.

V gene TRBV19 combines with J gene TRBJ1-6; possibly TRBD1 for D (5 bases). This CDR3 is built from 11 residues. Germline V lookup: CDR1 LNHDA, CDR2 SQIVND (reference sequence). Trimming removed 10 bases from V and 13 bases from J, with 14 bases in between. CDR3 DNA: TGTGCCAACCTCAGGGCAGGGCCCCTCCACTTT. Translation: CANLRAGPLHF.

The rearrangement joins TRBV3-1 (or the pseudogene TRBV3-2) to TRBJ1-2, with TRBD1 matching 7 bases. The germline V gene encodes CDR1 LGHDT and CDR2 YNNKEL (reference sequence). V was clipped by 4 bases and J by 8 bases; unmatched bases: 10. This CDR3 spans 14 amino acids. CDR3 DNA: TGTGCCAGCAGCCTTAAGGGGGCTATGAGAGGCTACACCTTC. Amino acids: CASSLKGAMRGYTF.

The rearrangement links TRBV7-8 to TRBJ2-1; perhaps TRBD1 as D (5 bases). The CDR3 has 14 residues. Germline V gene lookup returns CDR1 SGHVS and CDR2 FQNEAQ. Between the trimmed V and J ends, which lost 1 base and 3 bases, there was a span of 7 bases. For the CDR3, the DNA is TGTGCCAGCAGCTTAGGACAGTTCTACAATGAGCAGTTCTTC. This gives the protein CASSLGQFYNEQFF.

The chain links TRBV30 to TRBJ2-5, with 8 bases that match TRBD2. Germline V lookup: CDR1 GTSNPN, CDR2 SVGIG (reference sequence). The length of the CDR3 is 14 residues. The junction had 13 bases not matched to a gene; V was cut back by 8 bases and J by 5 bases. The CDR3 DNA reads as TGTGCCCACCGACCCCGGACTAGCCCGGAGACCCAGTACTTC. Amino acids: CAHRPRTSPETQYF.

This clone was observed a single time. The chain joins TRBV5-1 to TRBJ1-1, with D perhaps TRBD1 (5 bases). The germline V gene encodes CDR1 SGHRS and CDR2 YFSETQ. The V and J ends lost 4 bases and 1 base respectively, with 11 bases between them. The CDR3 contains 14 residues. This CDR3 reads CASSAPGENTEAFF. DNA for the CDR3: TGCGCCAGCAGCGCACCGGGGGAGAACACTGAAGCTTTCTTT.